Described below is a single T cell receptor beta chain sequence and its context. Only in-frame clones appear in the TCRdb table, and some are missing; sequencing was by immunoSEQ multiplex PCR. The sample shows 300,000 or so clones, about nine tenths of them seen only once. This specimen belongs to a study of blood T cell repertoires in COVID-19. The source material was PBMCs or T cells enriched from blood (not recorded which). This receptor was taken from a man aged 55 to 70 who had recovered from COVID-19.

CDR3: CASSHRQGNYNEQFF. The CDR3 DNA reads TGTGCCAGCAGCCATCGACAGGGGAACTACAATGAGCAGTTCTTC. The V call is TRBV7-6, the J call TRBJ2-1; TRBD1 agrees at 8 bases. V lost 5 bases to trimming and J lost 3 bases; unmatched junction nucleotides: 6. The CDR3 contains 15 residues. Germline V gene sequence: CDR1 SGHVS, CDR2 FNYEAQ.